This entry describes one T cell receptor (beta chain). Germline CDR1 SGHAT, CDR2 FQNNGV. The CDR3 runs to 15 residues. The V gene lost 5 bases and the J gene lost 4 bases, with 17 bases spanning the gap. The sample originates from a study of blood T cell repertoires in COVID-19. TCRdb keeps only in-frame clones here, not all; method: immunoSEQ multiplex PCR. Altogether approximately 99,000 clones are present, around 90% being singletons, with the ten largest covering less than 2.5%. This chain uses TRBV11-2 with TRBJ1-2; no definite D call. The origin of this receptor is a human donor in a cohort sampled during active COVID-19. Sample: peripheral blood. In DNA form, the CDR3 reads TGTGCCAGCAGCCCCAGCGGGGAAGGGAGCTATGGCTACACCTTC. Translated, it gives CASSPSGEGSYGYTF. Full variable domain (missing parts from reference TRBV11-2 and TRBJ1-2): EAGVAQSPRYKIIEKRQSVAFWCNPISGHATLYWYQQILGQGPKLLIQFQNNGVVDDSQLPKDRFSAERLKGVDSTLKIQPAKLEDSAVYLCASSPSGEGSYGYTFGSGTRLTVV.